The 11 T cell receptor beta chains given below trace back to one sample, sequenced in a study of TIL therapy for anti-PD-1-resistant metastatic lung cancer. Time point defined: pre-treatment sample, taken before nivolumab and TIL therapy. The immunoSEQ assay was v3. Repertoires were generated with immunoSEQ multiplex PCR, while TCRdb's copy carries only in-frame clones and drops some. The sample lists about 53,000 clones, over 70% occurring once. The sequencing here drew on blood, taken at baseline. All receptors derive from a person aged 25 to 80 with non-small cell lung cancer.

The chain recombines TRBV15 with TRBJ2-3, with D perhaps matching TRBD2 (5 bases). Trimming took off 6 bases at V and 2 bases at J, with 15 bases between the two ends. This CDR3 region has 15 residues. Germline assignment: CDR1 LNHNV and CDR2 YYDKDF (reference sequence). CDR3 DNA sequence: TGTGCCACCAGGAAGAGCGGCATCGTCACAGATACGCAGTATTTT. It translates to CATRKSGIVTDTQYF.

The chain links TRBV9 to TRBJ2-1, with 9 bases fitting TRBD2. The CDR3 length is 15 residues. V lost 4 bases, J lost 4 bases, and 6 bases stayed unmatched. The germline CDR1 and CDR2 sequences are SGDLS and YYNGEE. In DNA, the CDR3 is TGTGCCAGCAGCACTGGACTAGCGCTTTACAATGAGCAGTTCTTC. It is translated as CASSTGLALYNEQFF.

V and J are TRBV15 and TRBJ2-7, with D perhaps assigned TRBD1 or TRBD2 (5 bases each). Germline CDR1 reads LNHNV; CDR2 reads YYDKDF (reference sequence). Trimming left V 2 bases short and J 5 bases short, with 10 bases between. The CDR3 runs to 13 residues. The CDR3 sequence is CATSRQGRNEQYF. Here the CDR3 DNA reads TGTGCCACCAGCAGACAGGGACGGAACGAGCAGTACTTC.

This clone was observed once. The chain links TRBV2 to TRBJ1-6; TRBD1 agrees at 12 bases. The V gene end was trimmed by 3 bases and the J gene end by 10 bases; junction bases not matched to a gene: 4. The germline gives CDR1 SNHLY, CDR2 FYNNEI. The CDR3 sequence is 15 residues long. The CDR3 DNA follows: TGTGCCAGCAGTGATGGGACAGGGGGCAAATCACCCCTCCACTTT. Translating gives CASSDGTGGKSPLHF.

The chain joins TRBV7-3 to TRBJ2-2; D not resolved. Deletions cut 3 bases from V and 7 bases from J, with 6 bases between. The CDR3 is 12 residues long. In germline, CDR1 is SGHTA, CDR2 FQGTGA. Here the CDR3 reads CASSLARGELFF. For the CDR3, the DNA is TGTGCCAGCAGCTTGGCGCGCGGGGAGCTGTTTTTT. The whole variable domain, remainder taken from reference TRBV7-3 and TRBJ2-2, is GAGVSQTPSNKVTEKGKYVELRCDPISGHTALYWYRQSLGQGPEFLIYFQGTGAADDSGLPNDRFFAVRPEGSVSTLKIQRTERGDSAVYLCASSLARGELFFGEGSRLTVL.

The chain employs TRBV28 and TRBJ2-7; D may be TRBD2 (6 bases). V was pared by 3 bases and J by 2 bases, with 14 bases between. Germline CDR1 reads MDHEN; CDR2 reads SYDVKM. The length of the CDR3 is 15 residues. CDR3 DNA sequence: TGTGCCAGCAGTTTTTATAGCGGCACAGCCTACGAGCAGTACTTC. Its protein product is CASSFYSGTAYEQYF.

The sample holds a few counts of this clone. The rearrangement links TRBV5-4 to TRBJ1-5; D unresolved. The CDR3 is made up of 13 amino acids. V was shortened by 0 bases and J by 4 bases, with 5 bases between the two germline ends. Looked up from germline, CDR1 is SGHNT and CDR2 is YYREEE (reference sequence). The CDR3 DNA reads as TGTGCCAGCAGCTTGGGGGAGAATCAGCCCCAGCATTTT. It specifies CASSLGENQPQHF.

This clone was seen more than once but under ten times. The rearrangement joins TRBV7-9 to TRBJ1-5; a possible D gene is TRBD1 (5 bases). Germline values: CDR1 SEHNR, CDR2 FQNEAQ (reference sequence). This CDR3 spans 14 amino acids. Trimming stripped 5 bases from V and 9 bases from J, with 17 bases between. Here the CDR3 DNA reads TGTGCCAGCAGCCTGGGACCTCAAATCGTGCCCCAGCATTTT. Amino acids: CASSLGPQIVPQHF.

In DNA form, the CDR3 reads TGTGCCAGCAGCGTCGGGACTAGCGGGAGGAATGAGCAGTTCTTC. It codes for CASSVGTSGRNEQFF. The chain links TRBV7-8 to TRBJ2-1, with 15 bases identical to TRBD2. The junction had 3 bases not matched to a gene; V was cut back by 5 bases and J by 7 bases. Germline CDR1 SGHVS, CDR2 FQNEAQ. CDR3 size: 15 residues.

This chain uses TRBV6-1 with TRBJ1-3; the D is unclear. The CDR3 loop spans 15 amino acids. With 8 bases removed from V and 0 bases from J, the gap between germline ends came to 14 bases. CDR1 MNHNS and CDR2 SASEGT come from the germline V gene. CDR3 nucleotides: TGTGCCAGCGTGGAGAGGAGCCTCTCTGGAAACACCATATATTTT. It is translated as CASVERSLSGNTIYF.

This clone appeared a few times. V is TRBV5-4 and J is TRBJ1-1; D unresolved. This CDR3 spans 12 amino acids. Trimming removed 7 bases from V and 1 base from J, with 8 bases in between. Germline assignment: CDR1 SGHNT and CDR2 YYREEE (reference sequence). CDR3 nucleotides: TGTGCCAGCGGATCAGCGAACACTGAAGCTTTCTTT. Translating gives CASGSANTEAFF.